This record covers a single T cell receptor beta chain. This specimen comes from a study of blood T cell repertoires in COVID-19. In the study overall: Samples came from the United States, Italy and Spain, spanning acute and convalescent COVID-19. T cells, B-cell-depleted T cells, or PBMCs provided the cDNA or gDNA that served as material.

Original processing methods: Counts of nucleated cells, estimated from reference gene primer amplification, were obtained. Data came from immunoSEQ multiplex PCR; TCRdb stores just in-frame clones and leaves some out. The DNA was the basis for D and trimming; V, J and clone size are from that table. The top ten clones hold roughly 4% of a sample with 470,000 or so clones, about 89% of them seen once. This CDR3 has 15 residues. Germline V lookup: CDR1 WSHSY, CDR2 SAAADI. V dropped 0 bases and J dropped 11 bases, with 16 bases sitting between them. Sample: peripheral blood. This clonotype was sampled from a woman in her 30s with acute or convalescent COVID-19. The chain is built from TRBV10-2 and TRBJ1-4, with D unresolved. The CDR3 sequence: CASSESWTSAGKLFF. The CDR3 nucleotides are TGCGCCAGCAGTGAGTCGTGGACTTCTGCGGGGAAACTGTTTTTT.